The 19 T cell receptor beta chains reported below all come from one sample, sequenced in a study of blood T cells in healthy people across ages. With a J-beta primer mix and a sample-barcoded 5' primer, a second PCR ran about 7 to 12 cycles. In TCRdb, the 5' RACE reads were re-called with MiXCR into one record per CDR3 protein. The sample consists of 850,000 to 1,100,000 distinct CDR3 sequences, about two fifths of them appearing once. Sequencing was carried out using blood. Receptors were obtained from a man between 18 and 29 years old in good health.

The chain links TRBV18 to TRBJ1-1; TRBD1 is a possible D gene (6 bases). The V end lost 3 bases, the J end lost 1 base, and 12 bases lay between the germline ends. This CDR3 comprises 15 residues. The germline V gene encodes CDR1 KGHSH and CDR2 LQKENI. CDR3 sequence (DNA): TGTGCCAGCTCACCCGGGACACCAGAGAACACTGAAGCTTTCTTT. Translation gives CASSPGTPENTEAFF.

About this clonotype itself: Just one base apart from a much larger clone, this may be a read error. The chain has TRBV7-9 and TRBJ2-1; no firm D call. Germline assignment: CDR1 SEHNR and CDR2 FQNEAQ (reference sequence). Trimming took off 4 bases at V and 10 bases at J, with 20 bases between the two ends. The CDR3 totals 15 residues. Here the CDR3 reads CASSSPEEYTYEQFF. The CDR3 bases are TGTGCCAGCAGCTCTCCAGAGGAGTACACCTACGAGCAGTTCTTC.

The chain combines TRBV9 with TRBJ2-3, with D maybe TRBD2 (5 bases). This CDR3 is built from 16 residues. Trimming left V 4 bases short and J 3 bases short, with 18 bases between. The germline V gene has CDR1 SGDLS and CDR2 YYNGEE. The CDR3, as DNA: TGTGCCAGCAGCCTTCTTCGCGGGCAAGGGACAGATACGCAGTATTTT. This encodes CASSLLRGQGTDTQYF.

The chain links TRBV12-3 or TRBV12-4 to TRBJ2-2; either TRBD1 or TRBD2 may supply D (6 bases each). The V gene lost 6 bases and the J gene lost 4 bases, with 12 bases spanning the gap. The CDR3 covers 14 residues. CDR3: CASRGGPGTGELFF. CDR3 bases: TGTGCCAGCAGGGGGGGCCCCGGCACCGGGGAGCTGTTTTTT.

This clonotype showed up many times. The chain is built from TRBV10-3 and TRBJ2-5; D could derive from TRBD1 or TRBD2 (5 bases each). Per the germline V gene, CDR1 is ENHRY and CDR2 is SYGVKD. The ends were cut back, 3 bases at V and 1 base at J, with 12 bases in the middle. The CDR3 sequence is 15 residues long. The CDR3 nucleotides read TGTGCCATCAGTGATTTAACGGGGCCCCAAGAGACCCAGTACTTC. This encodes CAISDLTGPQETQYF.

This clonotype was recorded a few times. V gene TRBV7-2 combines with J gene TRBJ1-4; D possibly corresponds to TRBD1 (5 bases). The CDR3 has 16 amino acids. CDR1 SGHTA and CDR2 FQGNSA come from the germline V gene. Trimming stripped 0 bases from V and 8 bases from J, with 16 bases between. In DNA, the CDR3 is TGTGCCAGCAGCTTAGCCTCACGGACAAGCCAAGAAAAACTGTTTTTT. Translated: CASSLASRTSQEKLFF. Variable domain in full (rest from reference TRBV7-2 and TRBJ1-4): GAGVSQSPSNKVTEKGKDVELRCDPISGHTALYWYRQSLGQGLEFLIYFQGNSAPDKSGLPSDRFSAERTGGSVSTLTIQRTQQEDSAVYLCASSLASRTSQEKLFFGSGTQLSVL.

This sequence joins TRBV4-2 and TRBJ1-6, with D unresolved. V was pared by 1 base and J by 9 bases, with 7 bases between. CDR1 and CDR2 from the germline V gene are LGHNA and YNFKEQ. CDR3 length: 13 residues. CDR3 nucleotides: TGTGCCAGCAGCCAAGGTACAGTTTCACCCCTCCACTTT. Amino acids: CASSQGTVSPLHF.

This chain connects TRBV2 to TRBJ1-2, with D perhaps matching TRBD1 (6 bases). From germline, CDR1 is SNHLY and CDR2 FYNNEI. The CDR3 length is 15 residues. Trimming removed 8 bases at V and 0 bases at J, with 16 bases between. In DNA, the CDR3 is TGTGCCAGCGCAAATCGGGGGCCGCCTAACTATGGCTACACCTTC. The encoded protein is CASANRGPPNYGYTF.

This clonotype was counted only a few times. CDR3 amino acids: CASTLALSGTQYF. CDR3 nucleotide sequence: TGTGCCAGCACCCTAGCCCTCTCCGGGACCCAGTACTTC. The chain employs TRBV6-6 and TRBJ2-7, with TRBD2 as a possible D gene (5 bases). The J call may be mistaken, given a closer DNA end match to TRBJ2-5. Germline-derived CDR1 and CDR2 are MNHNY and SVGAGI (reference sequence). This CDR3 has 13 amino acids.

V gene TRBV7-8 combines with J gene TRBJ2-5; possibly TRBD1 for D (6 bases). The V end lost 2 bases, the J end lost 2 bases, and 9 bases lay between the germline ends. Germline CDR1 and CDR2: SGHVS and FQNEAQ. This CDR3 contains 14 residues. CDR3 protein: CASSLRGLQETQYF. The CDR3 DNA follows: TGTGCCAGCAGCTTAAGGGGGTTGCAAGAGACCCAGTACTTC.

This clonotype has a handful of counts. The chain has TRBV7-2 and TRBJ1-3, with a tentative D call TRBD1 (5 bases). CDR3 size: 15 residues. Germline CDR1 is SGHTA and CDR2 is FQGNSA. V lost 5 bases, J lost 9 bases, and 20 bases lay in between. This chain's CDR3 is CASSPRGEPWSTIYF. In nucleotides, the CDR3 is TGTGCCAGCAGCCCCCGAGGGGAACCCTGGTCCACCATATATTTT.

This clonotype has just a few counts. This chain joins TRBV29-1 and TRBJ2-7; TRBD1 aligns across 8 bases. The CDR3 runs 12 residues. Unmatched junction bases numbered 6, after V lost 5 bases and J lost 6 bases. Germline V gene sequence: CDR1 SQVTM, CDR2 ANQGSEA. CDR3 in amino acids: CSVQLDRAEQYF. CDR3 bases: TGCAGCGTTCAATTGGACAGGGCCGAGCAGTACTTC.

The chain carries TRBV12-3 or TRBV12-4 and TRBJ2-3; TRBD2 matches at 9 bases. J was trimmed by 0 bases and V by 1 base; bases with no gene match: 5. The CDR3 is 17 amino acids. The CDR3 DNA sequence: TGTGCCAGCAGTTTAGGTCTAGCGGGGACTAGCACAGATACGCAGTATTTT. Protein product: CASSLGLAGTSTDTQYF.

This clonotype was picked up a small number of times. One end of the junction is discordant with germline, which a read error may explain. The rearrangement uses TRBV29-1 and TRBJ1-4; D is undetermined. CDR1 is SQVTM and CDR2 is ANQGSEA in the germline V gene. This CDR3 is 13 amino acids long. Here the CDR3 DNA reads TGCGGCGTTGGTCAGACAACTAATGAAAAACTGTTTTTT. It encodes CGVGQTTNEKLFF. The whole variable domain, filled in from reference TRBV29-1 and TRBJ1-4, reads SAVISQKPSRDICQRGTSLTIQCQVDSQVTMMFWYRQQPGQSLTLIATANQGSEATYESGFVIDKFPISRPNLTFSTLTVSNMSPEDSSIYLCGVGQTTNEKLFFGSGTQLSVL.

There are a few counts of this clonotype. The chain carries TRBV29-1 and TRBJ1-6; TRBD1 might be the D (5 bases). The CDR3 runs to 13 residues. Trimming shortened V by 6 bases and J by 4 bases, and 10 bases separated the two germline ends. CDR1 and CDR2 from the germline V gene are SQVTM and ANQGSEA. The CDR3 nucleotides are TGCAGCGTGGCCGGGACGTATAATTCACCCCTCCACTTT. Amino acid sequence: CSVAGTYNSPLHF. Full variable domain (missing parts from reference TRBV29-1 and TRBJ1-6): SAVISQKPSRDICQRGTSLTIQCQVDSQVTMMFWYRQQPGQSLTLIATANQGSEATYESGFVIDKFPISRPNLTFSTLTVSNMSPEDSSIYLCSVAGTYNSPLHFGNGTRLTVT.

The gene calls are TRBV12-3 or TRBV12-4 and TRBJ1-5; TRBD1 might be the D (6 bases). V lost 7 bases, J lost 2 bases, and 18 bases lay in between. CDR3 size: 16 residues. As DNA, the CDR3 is TGTGCCAGCACCAAACGGAGGGGGTTCGGCAATCAGCCCCAGCATTTT. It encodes CASTKRRGFGNQPQHF.

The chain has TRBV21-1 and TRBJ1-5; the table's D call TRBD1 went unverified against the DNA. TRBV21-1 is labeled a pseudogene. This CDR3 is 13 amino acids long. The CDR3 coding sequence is TGTGCCACGAGAGACAGGGGCAATCAGCCCCAGCATTTT. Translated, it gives CATRDRGNQPQHF.

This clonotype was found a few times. CDR3 nucleotide sequence: TGTGCCAGCAGCACCCAAACGGCATATGGCTACACCTTC. It codes for CASSTQTAYGYTF. The rearrangement uses TRBV3-1 and TRBJ1-2, with unresolved D. Trimming cost V 5 bases and J 5 bases, with 12 bases left between them. Germline assignment: CDR1 LGHDT and CDR2 YNNKEL (reference sequence). This CDR3 has 13 amino acids.

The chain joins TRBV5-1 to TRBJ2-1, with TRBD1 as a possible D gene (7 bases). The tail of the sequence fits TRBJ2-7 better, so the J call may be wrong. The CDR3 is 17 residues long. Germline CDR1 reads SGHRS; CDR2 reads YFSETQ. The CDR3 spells CASSLTDGRGTYNEQYF. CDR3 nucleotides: TGCGCCAGCAGCTTGACGGACGGCAGGGGGACTTACAATGAGCAGTACTTC.